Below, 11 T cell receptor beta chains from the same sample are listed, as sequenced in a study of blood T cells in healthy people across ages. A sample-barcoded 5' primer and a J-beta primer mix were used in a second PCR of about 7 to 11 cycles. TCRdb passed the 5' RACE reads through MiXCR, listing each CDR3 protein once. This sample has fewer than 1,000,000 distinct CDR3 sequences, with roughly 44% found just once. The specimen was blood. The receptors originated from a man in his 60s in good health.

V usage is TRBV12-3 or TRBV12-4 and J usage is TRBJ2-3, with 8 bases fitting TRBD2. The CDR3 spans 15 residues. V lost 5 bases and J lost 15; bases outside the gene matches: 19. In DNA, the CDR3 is TGTGCCAGCAGTCCAAAGCGGGGGACTGCAGATATGCAATATTTT. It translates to CASSPKRGTADMQYF.

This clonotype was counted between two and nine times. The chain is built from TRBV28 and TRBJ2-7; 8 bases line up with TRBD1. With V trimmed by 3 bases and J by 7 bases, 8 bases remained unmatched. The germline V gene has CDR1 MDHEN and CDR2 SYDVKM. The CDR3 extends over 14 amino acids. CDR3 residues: CASSFGQGGGEQYF. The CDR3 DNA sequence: TGTGCCAGCAGTTTTGGACAGGGTGGGGGTGAGCAGTACTTC. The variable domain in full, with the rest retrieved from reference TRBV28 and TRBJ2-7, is DVKVTQSSRYLVKRTGEKVFLECVQDMDHENMFWYRQDPGLGLRLIYFSYDVKMKEKGDIPEGYSVSREKKERFSLILESASTNQTSMYLCASSFGQGGGEQYFGPGTRLTVT.

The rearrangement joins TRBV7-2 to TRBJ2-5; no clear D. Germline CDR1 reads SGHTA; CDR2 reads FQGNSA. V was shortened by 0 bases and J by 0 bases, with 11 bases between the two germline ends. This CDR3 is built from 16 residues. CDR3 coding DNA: TGTGCCAGCAGCTTAGCGCCATCTCGGGACCAAGAGACCCAGTACTTC. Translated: CASSLAPSRDQETQYF. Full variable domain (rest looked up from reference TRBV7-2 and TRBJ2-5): GAGVSQSPSNKVTEKGKDVELRCDPISGHTALYWYRQSLGQGLEFLIYFQGNSAPDKSGLPSDRFSAERTGGSVSTLTIQRTQQEDSAVYLCASSLAPSRDQETQYFGPGTRLLVL.

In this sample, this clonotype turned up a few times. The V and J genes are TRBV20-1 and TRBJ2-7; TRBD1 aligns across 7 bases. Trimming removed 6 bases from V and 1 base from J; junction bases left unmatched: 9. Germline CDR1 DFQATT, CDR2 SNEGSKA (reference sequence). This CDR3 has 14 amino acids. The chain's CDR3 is CSATDRVGSYEQYF. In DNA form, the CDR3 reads TGCAGTGCAACTGACAGGGTAGGGTCCTACGAGCAGTACTTC.

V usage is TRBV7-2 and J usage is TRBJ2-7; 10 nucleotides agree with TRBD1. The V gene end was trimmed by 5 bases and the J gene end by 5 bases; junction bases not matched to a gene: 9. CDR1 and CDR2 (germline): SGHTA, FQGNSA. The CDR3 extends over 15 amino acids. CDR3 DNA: TGTGCCAGCAGCAGGGGGGGGACAGGGGCTAACGAGCAGTACTTC. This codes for CASSRGGTGANEQYF.

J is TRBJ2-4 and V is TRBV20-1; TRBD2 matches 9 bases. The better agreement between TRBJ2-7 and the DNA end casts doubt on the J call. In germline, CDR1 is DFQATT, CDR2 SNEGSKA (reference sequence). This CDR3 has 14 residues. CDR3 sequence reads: CSALKGLASSEQYF. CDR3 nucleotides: TGCAGTGCTTTAAAGGGACTAGCCTCATCCGAGCAGTACTTC.

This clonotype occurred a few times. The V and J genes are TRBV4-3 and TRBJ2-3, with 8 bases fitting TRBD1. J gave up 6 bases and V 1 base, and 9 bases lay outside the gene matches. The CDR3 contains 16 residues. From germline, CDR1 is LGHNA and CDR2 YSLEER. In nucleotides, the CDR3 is TGCGCCAGCAGCCAAGTCTCCCGGACAGGGTCCGATACGCAGTATTTT. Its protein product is CASSQVSRTGSDTQYF.

CDR3 loop: CASSQGRARGQLYGYTF. DNA of the CDR3: TGCGCCAGCAGCCAAGGAAGGGCAAGGGGGCAACTCTATGGCTACACCTTC. The V gene is TRBV4-1, the J gene TRBJ1-2, with 7 bases matching TRBD1. CDR3 length equals 17 residues. V was pared by 1 base and J by 4 bases, with 12 bases of the junction left unmatched. Germline CDR1 and CDR2: MGHRA and YSYEKL.

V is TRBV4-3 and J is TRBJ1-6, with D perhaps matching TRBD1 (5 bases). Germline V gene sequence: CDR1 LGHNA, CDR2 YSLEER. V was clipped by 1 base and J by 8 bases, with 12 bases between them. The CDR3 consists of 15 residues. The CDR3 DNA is TGCGCCAGCAGCCAAGGCAGGGCCCGGTATTCACCCCTCCACTTT. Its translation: CASSQGRARYSPLHF.

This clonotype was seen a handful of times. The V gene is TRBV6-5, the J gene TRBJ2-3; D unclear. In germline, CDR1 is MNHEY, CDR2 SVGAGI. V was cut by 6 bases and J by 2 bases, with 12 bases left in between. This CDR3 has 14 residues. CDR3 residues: CASSYGGPTDTQYF. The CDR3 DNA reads TGTGCCAGCAGCTATGGCGGACCCACAGATACGCAGTATTTT.

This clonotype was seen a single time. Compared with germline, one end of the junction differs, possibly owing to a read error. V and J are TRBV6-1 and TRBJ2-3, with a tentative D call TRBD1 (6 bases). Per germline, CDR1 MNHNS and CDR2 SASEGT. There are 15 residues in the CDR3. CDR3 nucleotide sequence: TGTGCCAGCAGTGATATCCAGGGGATTGCAGATACACAGTATTTT. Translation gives CASSDIQGIADTQYF.